Sequencing of this TCR beta chain was carried out in a study of shared clonotypes between healthy human individuals (TCRdb year 2020). About the full investigation: The cohort included a few men and a couple of women between 18 and 49 years of age. For each donor, three plates each were used for CD4 naive and CD4 memory, two plates were used for CD8 naive, and one plate was used for CD8 memory. Different laboratories and diverse techniques were used to prepare libraries and sequence TCR repertoires, to increase sequencing depth and limit assay-specific biases. To estimate repertoire size and how much clonotype sharing occurs between individuals, the study deeply sequenced the blood TCR repertoires of about 5 healthy adults. Each donor's leukapheresis produced roughly between about 0.9 and 9.5 billion PBMCs. The study at large found these results: Naive subsets generally had larger estimated clonotype richness than memory subsets did. Only blood was sampled, and tissue TCR repertoires likely differ from those in blood. Higher generation probabilities were observed for clonotypes shared by all four sorted-subset donors than for non-shared clonotypes. Pairwise subsampling led to the expectation that sequencing depth would affect the degree of clonotype sharing among donors. Because the study included a small number of donors, the genetic and exposure-history diversity represented was limited. Approximately 5% of naive CD4, 3.5% of naive CD8, approximately 2% of memory CD4, and around 0.42% of memory CD8 clonotypes were shared across several donors. Rarefaction of sorted-subset datasets indicated incomplete sequencing despite the large sequencing depth.

Comments on this clone: Its antigen specificity is not known. Base qualities are missing; no much larger clone stands one base away.

Looking up the germline V gene yields CDR1 SGHRS and CDR2 YFSETQ. From the cysteine through the phenylalanine, the CDR3 covers 16 amino acids. CDR3 DNA only is kept here, 48 bases in frame from base 1. TCR CDR3 regions were amplified from genomic DNA by multiplex PCR using the deep immunoSEQ assay. For each cell subset, the extracted genomic DNA was distributed evenly across all wells of several immunoSEQ 96-well plates, and each plate served as one replicate. Each replicate PCR for sorted subsets received around 0.2 ug genomic DNA, equal to roughly 30,000 T cell genomes. The purified libraries were quantified using a Qubit 3.0 fluorometer, sized with a Bioanalyzer 2100, and then quantified again using the KAPA Library Quantification kit. A separate single-read 150-cycle Illumina NextSeq 550 flow cell was used to sequence each immunoSEQ 96-well plate. Turning to the authors' computational methods: Because only junctional sequences without quality scores were contained in the immunoSEQ output, filtering matching that applied to full-length reads could not be performed. Sequences were annotated with PyIR, a Python wrapper for IgBLAST v1.9, using IMGT germline references to assign V/J genes and CDR3. Any read was removed if the V/J assignment was weak (E-value above 1e-6), the CDR3 was missing, or the read contained stop codons, out-of-frame junctions, or ambiguous translated residues. V3J clonotypes were defined as sequences sharing an identical inferred V gene, J gene, and CDR3 amino acid sequence. To compute the percentage overlap between repertoires, the number of shared unique clonotypes was divided by the size of the smaller repertoire. RTK rarefaction, the Chao1 estimator, and Recon v2.1 estimates of unobserved clonotypes were used to assess repertoire richness. Generation probabilities for all TCRbeta clonotypes obtained by the gDNA method from a few donors were computed using OLGA. In TCRdb, the immuneACCESS table is reduced to in-frame sequences with V and J assigned. These tables do not hold every clone; where another copy was compared, an unresolved V gene accounts for under half, and the others remain unexplained. V and J calls and clone size are those listed in that table; D and trimming were worked out from the DNA. Counted in this sample were about 2.1 million clones; around 95% of them appeared once. The ten most abundant clones make up about 1.7% of the sample.

CD8 naive samples were CD45RO-negative cells positively selected for CCR7, giving a CD45RA+CCR7+ population that excluded TemRA cells. The donors were healthy, HIV-negative adults with no recently reported acute infections or vaccinations. All donors were Caucasian adults living in Nashville, Tennessee, USA. Blood was obtained by leukapheresis, after which PBMCs were separated by Ficoll-Histopaque density gradient centrifugation and cryopreserved in liquid nitrogen vapor phase. Purity and quantity of every magnetically sorted T cell population were checked by analytical flow cytometry. Genomic DNA was isolated from each sorted fraction and quantified by UV absorbance on a Nanodrop 2000c.

This receptor was taken from a man between 18 and 35 years old in good health. Some clones in this sample may be carry-over from other donors' samples. The V gene is TRBV5-1 and the J gene is TRBJ2-5; TRBD2 agrees with 8 junctional bases. With the DNA end fitting TRBJ2-7 better, the J assignment may be wrong. Sequenced: naive CD8+ T cells from PBMCs. The cell subset or site label on this specimen signifies: CD45RA+CCR7+. The sequenced DNA is TGCGCCAGCAGCTTGAGCGTAAGACTAGCGTCCTACGAGCAGTACTTC. This encodes CASSLSVRLASYEQYF.